One sample yielded the 14 T cell receptor beta chains listed below, sequenced in a study of identical twins. TCRdb independently ran MiXCR on the 5' RACE reads; one entry per CDR3 protein. The profile covers approximately 600,000 distinct CDR3 sequences, with just over 7% appearing a single time and 1.6% taken by the ten largest. The sample also formed part of further work on yellow fever vaccine responses in identical twins.

Sequenced: PBMCs. The receptor set was obtained from a woman between 18 and 29 years old in good health.

This clonotype was detected ten times or more. The chain uses TRBV11-2 and TRBJ2-1; TRBD1 or TRBD2 may be the D gene (5 bases each). Trimming pared 5 bases from V and 4 bases from J, leaving 9 bases between. The CDR3 covers 13 residues. Germline loops: CDR1 SGHAT, CDR2 FQNNGV. CDR3 nucleotide sequence: TGTGCCAGCAGCATGGGACCTTACAATGAGCAGTTCTTC. Translating it yields CASSMGPYNEQFF.

This clonotype was seen more than once but under ten times. V gene TRBV6-4 combines with J gene TRBJ2-3; 7 bases agree with TRBD1. Germline assignment: CDR1 MRHNA and CDR2 SNTAGT. This CDR3 contains 16 residues. Trimming at V came to 0 bases and at J to 1 base, leaving 4 bases not matched to a gene. CDR3 region: CASSDSWQGGTDTQYF. The CDR3 DNA reads TGTGCCAGCAGTGACTCTTGGCAGGGGGGCACAGATACGCAGTATTTT.

This clonotype was seen repeatedly, ten times or more. The chain uses TRBV6-1 and TRBJ2-7, with D maybe TRBD2 (5 bases). The V end lost 3 bases, the J end lost 7 bases, and 7 bases lay between the germline ends. Per germline, CDR1 MNHNS and CDR2 SASEGT. This CDR3 spans 11 amino acids. CDR3 coding DNA: TGTGCCAGCAGTGACACGGGAGAGCAGTACGTC. It is translated as CASSDTGEQYV.

The gene calls are TRBV3-1 and TRBJ1-6, with 8 bases matching TRBD1. The germline gives CDR1 LGHDT, CDR2 YNNKEL (reference sequence). V lost 1 base, J lost 6 bases, and 2 bases stayed unmatched. The CDR3 is 15 residues long. The CDR3 DNA reads TGTGCCAGCAGCCAAGGTGACAGGGGTAATTCACCCCTCCACTTT. This encodes CASSQGDRGNSPLHF. Supplemented by reference TRBV3-1 and TRBJ1-6, the full variable domain reads DTAVSQTPKYLVTQMGNDKSIKCEQNLGHDTMYWYKQDSKKFLKIMFSYNNKELIINETVPNRFSPKSPDKAHLNLHINSLELGDSAVYFCASSQGDRGNSPLHFGNGTRLTVT.

This chain links TRBV20-1 with TRBJ2-5, with TRBD2 matching 7 bases. The germline V gene encodes CDR1 DFQATT and CDR2 SNEGSKA (reference sequence). The CDR3 totals 16 residues. The V and J ends lost 6 bases and 2 bases, in that order; junction bases with no gene match: 15. Written as DNA, the CDR3 is TGCAGTGCGAATCCGGGGCTAGCGGATCTTCAAGAGACCCAGTACTTC. Translation: CSANPGLADLQETQYF.

This clonotype occurred a few times. The chain recombines TRBV6-2 or TRBV6-3 with TRBJ2-7; D ambiguous. The CDR3 has 13 residues. CDR1 is MNHEY, CDR2 SVGEGT, per germline. V dropped 3 bases and J dropped 1 base, with 7 bases sitting between them. CDR3 protein: CASSYGPSYEQYV. In DNA, the CDR3 is TGTGCCAGCAGTTATGGGCCTTCCTACGAGCAGTACGTC.

This clonotype was recorded at least ten times. The chain carries TRBV18 and TRBJ1-1, with unresolved D. The germline V gene encodes CDR1 KGHSH and CDR2 LQKENI. V lost 8 bases, J lost 0 bases, and 7 bases lay in between. The CDR3 totals 12 residues. The CDR3 sequence is CASSPLNTEAFF. The CDR3 nucleotides read TGTGCCAGCAGTCCTTTGAACACTGAAGCTTTCTTT.

This clonotype was seen only a few times. The chain recombines TRBV5-1 with TRBJ1-2; D call uncertain. This CDR3 has 14 residues. Germline V gives CDR1 SGHRS, CDR2 YFSETQ. V lost 3 bases and J lost 1, with 10 bases in between. This chain's CDR3 is CASSYYLFNYGYTF. DNA of the CDR3: TGCGCCAGCAGCTACTATCTGTTTAACTATGGCTACACCTTC.

Many counts were recorded for this clonotype. The V gene is TRBV28, the J gene TRBJ2-7, with 10 nucleotides matching TRBD2. Per the germline V gene, CDR1 is MDHEN and CDR2 is SYDVKM. There are 13 residues in the CDR3. The ends lost 8 bases at V and 6 bases at J; junction bases unmatched: 7. The CDR3 DNA follows: TGTGCCAGCTATAGCGGGAGGCGACGCGAGCAGTACTTC. The encoded protein is CASYSGRRREQYF.

This clonotype has just a few counts. The chain combines TRBV27 with TRBJ1-3; 9 nucleotides line up with TRBD1. CDR3 length equals 16 residues. The trim removed 4 bases at V and 1 base at J, leaving 5 bases unmatched. Germline V gene sequence: CDR1 MNHEY, CDR2 SMNVEV (reference sequence). The CDR3 DNA reads as TGTGCCAGCAGTTCGACAGGGGGAATATCTGGAAACACCATATATTTT. It translates to CASSSTGGISGNTIYF.

The rearrangement links TRBV4-1 to TRBJ2-3; 8 bases map to TRBD2. J gave up 2 bases and V 0 bases, and 7 bases lay outside the gene matches. There are 17 residues in the CDR3. Germline CDR1 reads MGHRA; CDR2 reads YSYEKL. The CDR3 here is CASSQEASGGNTDTQYF. The CDR3 region has the DNA TGCGCCAGCAGCCAAGAGGCCAGCGGGGGAAACACAGATACGCAGTATTTT.

This rearrangement joins TRBV3-1 to TRBJ2-4; D gene uncertain. The CDR3 is 15 residues long. In germline, CDR1 is LGHDT, CDR2 YNNKEL (reference sequence). The V end lost 3 bases, the J end lost 0 bases, and 9 bases lay between the germline ends. CDR3 in DNA: TGTGCCAGCAGCCACCGCGGCCTAGCCAAAAACATTCAGTACTTC. The encoded protein is CASSHRGLAKNIQYF.

This clonotype was detected only a few times. V usage is TRBV11-2 and J usage is TRBJ2-1; D remains ambiguous. Trimming took off 3 bases at V and 7 bases at J, with 10 bases between the two ends. The CDR3 has 13 amino acids. From germline, CDR1 is SGHAT and CDR2 FQNNGV. The CDR3 is CASSLNMGNEQFF. The CDR3 region has the DNA TGTGCCAGCAGCTTGAACATGGGGAATGAGCAGTTCTTC.

This clonotype has at least ten counts. This chain uses TRBV12-3 or TRBV12-4 with TRBJ1-2; unclear D gene. The CDR3 totals 14 residues. V lost 3 bases to trimming and J lost 0 bases, with 8 bases between them. The CDR3 sequence: CASSFRQANYGYTF. CDR3 nucleotides: TGTGCCAGCAGTTTCCGACAAGCTAACTATGGCTACACCTTC.